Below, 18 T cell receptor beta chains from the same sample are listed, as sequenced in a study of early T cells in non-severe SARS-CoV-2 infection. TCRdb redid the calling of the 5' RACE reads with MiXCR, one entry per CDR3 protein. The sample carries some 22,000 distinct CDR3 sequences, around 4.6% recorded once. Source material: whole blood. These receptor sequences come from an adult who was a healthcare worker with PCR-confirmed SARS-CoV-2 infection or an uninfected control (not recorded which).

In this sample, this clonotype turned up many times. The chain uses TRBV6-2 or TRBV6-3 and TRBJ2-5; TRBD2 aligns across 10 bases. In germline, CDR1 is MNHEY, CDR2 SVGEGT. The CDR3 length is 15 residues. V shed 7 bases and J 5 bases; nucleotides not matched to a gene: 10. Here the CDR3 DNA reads TGTGCCAGCACGAATAGCGGGGGGCTCTGGGAGACCCAGTACTTC. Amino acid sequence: CASTNSGGLWETQYF.

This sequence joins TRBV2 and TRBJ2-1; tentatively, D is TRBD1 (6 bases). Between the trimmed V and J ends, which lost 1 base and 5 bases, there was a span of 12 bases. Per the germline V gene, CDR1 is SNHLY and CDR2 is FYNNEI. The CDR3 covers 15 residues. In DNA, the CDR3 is TGTGCCAGCAGTGAAGGGGGGCCAGGGGACAATGAGCAGTTCTTC. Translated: CASSEGGPGDNEQFF.

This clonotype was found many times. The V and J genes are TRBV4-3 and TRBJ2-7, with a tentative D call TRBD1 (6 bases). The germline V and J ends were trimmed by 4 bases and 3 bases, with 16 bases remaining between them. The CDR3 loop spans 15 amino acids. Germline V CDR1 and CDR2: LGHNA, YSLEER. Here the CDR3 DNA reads TGCGCCAGCAGCCCCGGGTTGGACAGTTACTACGAGCAGTACTTC. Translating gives CASSPGLDSYYEQYF.

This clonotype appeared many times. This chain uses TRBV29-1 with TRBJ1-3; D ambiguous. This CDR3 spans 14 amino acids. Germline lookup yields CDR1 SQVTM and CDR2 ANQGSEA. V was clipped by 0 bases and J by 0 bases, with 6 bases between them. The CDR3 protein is CSVEDVVSGNTIYF. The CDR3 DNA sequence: TGCAGCGTTGAAGATGTCGTCTCTGGAAACACCATATATTTT.

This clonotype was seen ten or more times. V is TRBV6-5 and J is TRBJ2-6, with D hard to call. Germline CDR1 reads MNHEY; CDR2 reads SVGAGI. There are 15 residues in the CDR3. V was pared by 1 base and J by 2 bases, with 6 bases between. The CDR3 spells CASSYLGPGANVLTF. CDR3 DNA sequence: TGTGCCAGCAGTTACTTGGGCCCTGGGGCCAACGTCCTGACTTTC.

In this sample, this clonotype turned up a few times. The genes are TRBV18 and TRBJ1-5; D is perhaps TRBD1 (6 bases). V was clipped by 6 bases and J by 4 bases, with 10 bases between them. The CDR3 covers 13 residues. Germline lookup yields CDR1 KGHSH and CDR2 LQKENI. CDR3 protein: CASSSTGNQPQHF. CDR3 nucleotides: TGTGCCAGCTCGTCCACAGGGAATCAGCCCCAGCATTTT.

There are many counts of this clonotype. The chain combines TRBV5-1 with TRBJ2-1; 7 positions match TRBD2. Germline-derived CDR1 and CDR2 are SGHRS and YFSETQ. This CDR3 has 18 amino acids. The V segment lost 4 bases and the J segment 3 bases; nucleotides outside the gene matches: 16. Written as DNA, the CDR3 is TGCGCCAGCAGCCAGCCATTCGGACTAGGCTTTCTCTACAATGAGCAGTTCTTC. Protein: CASSQPFGLGFLYNEQFF.

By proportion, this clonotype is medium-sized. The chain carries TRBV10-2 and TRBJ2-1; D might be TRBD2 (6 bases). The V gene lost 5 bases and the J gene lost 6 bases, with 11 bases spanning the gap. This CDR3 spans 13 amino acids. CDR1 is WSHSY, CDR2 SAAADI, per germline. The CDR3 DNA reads TGCGCCAGCAGTCACGCGGGACTCAATGAGCAGTTCTTC. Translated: CASSHAGLNEQFF.

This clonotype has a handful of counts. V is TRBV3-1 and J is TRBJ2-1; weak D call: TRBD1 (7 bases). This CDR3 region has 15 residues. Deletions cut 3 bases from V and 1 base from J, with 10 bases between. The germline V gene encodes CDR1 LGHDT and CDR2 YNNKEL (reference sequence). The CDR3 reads CASSQSGGSYNEQFF. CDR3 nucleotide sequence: TGTGCCAGCAGCCAGTCAGGGGGGTCCTACAATGAGCAGTTCTTC.

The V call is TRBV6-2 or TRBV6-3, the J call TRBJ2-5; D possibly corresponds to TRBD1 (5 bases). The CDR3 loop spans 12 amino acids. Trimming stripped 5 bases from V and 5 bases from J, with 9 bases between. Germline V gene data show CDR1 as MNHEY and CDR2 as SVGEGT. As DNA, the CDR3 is TGTGCCAGCAGTCAGGGCCGGGAGACCCAGTACTTC. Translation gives CASSQGRETQYF.

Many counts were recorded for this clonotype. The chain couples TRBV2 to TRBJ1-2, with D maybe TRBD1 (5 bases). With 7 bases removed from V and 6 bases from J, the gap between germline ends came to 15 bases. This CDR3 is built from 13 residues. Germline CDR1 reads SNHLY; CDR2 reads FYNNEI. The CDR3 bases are TGTGCCAGCACCAGTGTGGGACTACATGGCTACACCTTC. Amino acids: CASTSVGLHGYTF. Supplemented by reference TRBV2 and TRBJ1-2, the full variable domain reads EPEVTQTPSHQVTQMGQEVILRCVPISNHLYFYWYRQILGQKVEFLVSFYNNEISEKSEIFDDQFSVERPDGSNFTLKIRSTKLEDSAMYFCASTSVGLHGYTFGSGTRLTVV.

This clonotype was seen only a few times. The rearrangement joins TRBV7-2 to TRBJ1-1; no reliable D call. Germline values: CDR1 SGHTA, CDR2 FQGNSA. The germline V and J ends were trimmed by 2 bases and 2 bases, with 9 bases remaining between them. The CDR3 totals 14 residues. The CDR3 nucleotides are TGTGCCAGCAGCTTATCCCCGGGCAACACTGAAGCTTTCTTT. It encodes CASSLSPGNTEAFF.

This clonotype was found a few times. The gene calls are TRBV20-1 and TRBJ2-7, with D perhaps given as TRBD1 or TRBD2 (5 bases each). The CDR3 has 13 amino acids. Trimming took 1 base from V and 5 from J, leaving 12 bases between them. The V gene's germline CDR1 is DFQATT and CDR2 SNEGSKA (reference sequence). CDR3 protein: CSARASGRDEQYF. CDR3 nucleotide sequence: TGCAGTGCTAGAGCGTCAGGGAGAGACGAGCAGTACTTC.

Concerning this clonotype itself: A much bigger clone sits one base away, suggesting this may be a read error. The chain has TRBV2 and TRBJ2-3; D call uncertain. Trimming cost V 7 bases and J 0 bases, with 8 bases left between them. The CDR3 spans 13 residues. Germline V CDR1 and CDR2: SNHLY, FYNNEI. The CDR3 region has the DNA TGTGCCAGCACGTGCGCTAGCACAGATACGCAGTATTTT. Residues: CASTCASTDTQYF.

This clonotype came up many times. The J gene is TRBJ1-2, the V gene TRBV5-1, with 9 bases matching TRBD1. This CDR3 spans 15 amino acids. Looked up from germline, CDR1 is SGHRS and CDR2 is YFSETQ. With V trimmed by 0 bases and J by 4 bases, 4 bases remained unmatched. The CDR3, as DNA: TGCGCCAGCAGCTTGGTGGGGACAGGGTTCTATGGCTACACCTTC. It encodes CASSLVGTGFYGYTF.

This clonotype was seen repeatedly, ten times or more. For the CDR3, the DNA is TGTGCCAGCAGCCAAGACAGGGCAGATACGCAGTATTTT. Protein product: CASSQDRADTQYF. The chain is built from TRBV3-1 and TRBJ2-3; D is perhaps TRBD1 (5 bases). This CDR3 spans 13 amino acids. The germline V gene has CDR1 LGHDT and CDR2 YNNKEL (reference sequence). Trimming removed 0 bases at V and 4 bases at J, with 5 bases between.

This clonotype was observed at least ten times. The CDR3 coding sequence is TGTGCCATCACCAAGTCCCAAGGTAGCTACGAGCAGTACTTC. Translation gives CAITKSQGSYEQYF. This rearrangement joins TRBV7-6 to TRBJ2-7; D is unclear. CDR3 length equals 14 residues. Germline CDR1 reads SGHVS; CDR2 reads FNYEAQ. V gave up 10 bases and J gave up 3 bases, with 19 bases separating them.

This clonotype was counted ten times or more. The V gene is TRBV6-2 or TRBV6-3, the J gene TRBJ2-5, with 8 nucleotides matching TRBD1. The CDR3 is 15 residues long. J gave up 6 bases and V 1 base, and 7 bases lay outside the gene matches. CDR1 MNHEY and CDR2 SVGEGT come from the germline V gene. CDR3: CASSYWGQVRQTQYF. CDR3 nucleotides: TGTGCCAGCAGTTACTGGGGACAGGTCCGGCAGACCCAGTACTTC.